This T cell receptor (beta chain) was identified in a study of cytomegalovirus exposure and HLA in healthy donors (dated by TCRdb to 2015 to 2018). Regarding the complete study: An earlier analysis of roughly 500 of the donors reported 276 Gb of sequence data and 95 million to 130 million unique TCR beta sequences obtained from about 179 million T cells. An early release covering roughly 640 HLA-typed donors comprised 250 to 350 gigabases of sequencing data and tens of millions of unique TCR sequences. Among the approximately 400 genotyped donors, about 83% belonged to the genetic ancestry cluster associated with self-reported Caucasian donors. The study was designed to test whether signatures of past pathogen exposure could be identified by cataloging public T cell receptors. The study profiled the T cell repertoires of under 700 subjects by immunosequencing and related them to cytomegalovirus serostatus. Besides the first cohort of more than 650 subjects, a separate validation cohort made up of roughly 120 different subjects was used. To predict cytomegalovirus infection status, the study combined high-throughput TCR immunosequencing, statistical association of individual TCRs with disease status, and machine learning. A later analysis re-examined previously published TCR beta repertoires from more than 550 donors and added high-resolution HLA genotyping to investigate patterns of TCR occurrence. The later analysis used no new phenotypic data to find candidate immune exposures, relying instead on TCR beta sequences and their occurrence across donors. An earlier analysis of about 620 of the donors applied high-throughput TCR beta sequencing to assess whether each TCR beta V gene segment acted as functional or pseudogenic. Alongside the repertoire data, information on donor age, sex, ethnicity and CMV serostatus was compiled. A later genetic analysis used genome-wide SNP genotypes for about three fifths of the 666 donors, treating that subset as a discovery cohort. All discovery cohort repertoires had been generated on a single sequencing platform. Both class I and class II loci were covered by HLA typing, at four-digit resolution. Typing coverage differed by locus: A, B, C, DRB1 and DQB1 were typed in roughly 629-640 donors, DQA1 in approximately 520, DPA1 in 600 to 610, and DPB1 in 400 to 490. Four or five DR-DQ haplotypes were handled as single units for association and clustering because linkage in the cohort was strong. On average, around 230,000 unique TCR beta nucleotide sequences were sequenced per donor among 398 genotyped donors of the cohort, with about 19% of those sequences being non-productive. Broader findings and caveats from the paper: According to the authors, the approach could potentially be generalized to other disease states and immunological phenotypes. Only TCR beta chains were sequenced in this cohort, and the absence of alpha or paired-chain data limited detectable features. HLA typing was unavailable for some donors at each locus, so association tests used only the typed subset. A cluster of highly shared sequence variants was judged likely to be a technical artifact of the sequencing pipeline. Most CMV-associated TCR beta chains appeared to be HLA-restricted in a later analysis, and the HLA associations seemed to be driven largely by CMV exposure. In a later analysis, the rate of TCR association differed among HLA loci, with DRB1 alleles having the most associated TCRs and HLA-C alleles having the fewest. Roughly uniform sequencing depth across donors was assumed in presence/absence analyses, although this assumption may not hold. Specific HLA alleles were associated with over 15,000 TCR beta sequences at a false discovery rate of 0.05 in a later analysis. Most TCR sequences were observed very rarely across donors, whereas some public TCRs were present in many individuals. In a later analysis, HLA-associated TCR beta chains showed more clonal expansion and lower generation probabilities than non-associated chains that were equally common. The study listed approximately 150 TCR beta chains as associated with cytomegalovirus. Assigning TCR associations to individual alleles was difficult when HLA alleles, especially DR and DQ, strongly co-occurred. Because the 87-base-pair reads could not distinguish some IMGT-functional V segments, including TRBV6-2 and TRBV6-3, those segments were excluded. Because counts were too low, roughly 16 rarely observed V segments, including chromosome 9 orphons, were excluded from the earlier analysis of some 540 of the donors. An earlier analysis of approximately 500 of the donors showed that most TCR beta V segments appeared in productive rearrangements either about 87% or about 30% of the time, which broadly matched IMGT annotations. For the cohort, immune exposure information was limited to CMV serostatus. The classifier was reported to diagnose cytomegalovirus status with high specificity and sensitivity in both the original and validation cohorts. Linkage disequilibrium might explain the correlated functional status among segregating V segments, but an unknown experimental factor could not be excluded. In a later genetic analysis, a missense DCLRE1C variant was associated with V-gene and J-gene trimming of TCR beta chains, and the association was replicated in an independent cohort. Three of the identified cytomegalovirus-associated TCR beta chains were confirmed in vitro to be specific for cytomegalovirus antigens. A later analysis reported that several top co-occurrence clusters appeared linked to parvovirus B19, influenza, CMV and Epstein-Barr virus. In a later genetic analysis, fewer N-insertions in productive TCRs were reported among donors in an Asian-associated ancestry cluster than the roughly 700-donor mean. A further reported finding was that TCR beta sequences accurately predicted the HLA-A and HLA-B alleles for most subjects in the first cohort.

With respect to this clone: What this receptor recognizes is not known. Nothing much larger sits one base from this clone, and base qualities are not available.

The cohort comprised 666 healthy bone marrow donors. At the time of sampling, every cohort member was nominally healthy, though immune exposures that went unrecorded were likely present. The donor tested CMV seropositive, placing the donor among the 289 seropositive members of the cohort. Each donor provided a peripheral blood sample, and peripheral blood mononuclear cells were used for TCR beta sequencing. Genomic DNA was extracted from the blood cell samples with the Qiagen DNeasy Blood Extraction Kit. Including the terminal cysteine and phenylalanine, the CDR3 comprises 14 residues. Just CDR3 DNA is preserved here, 42 bases in frame from base 1. V drops 0 bases and J drops 3 bases, leaving 8 bases in between. CDR1 is given as ENHRY and CDR2 as SYGVKD, both from the germline V gene. The protocol used for the library was the immunoSEQ multiplex PCR assay. A mixture of 60 forward primers for TCR Vbeta segments and 13 reverse primers for TCR Jbeta segments was used in the multiplex PCR. Amplification of the CDR3 region of rearranged TCR beta genes was performed with a multiplex PCR assay on genomic DNA. On the Illumina HiSeq System, the amplified TCR beta libraries were sequenced as 87-base-pair reads. Turning to the authors' computational methods: Across the 670 or so repertoires, a later analysis counted about 81 million unique TCR beta chains, around 10 million of which were shared by at least two donors. Raw reads were error-corrected and collapsed into unique sequences with a nearest-neighbor algorithm that merged closely related sequences to remove PCR and sequencing errors. CDR3 sequences were aligned to IMGT reference sequences to assign V, D and J gene segments. Each retained sequence needed at least a six-nucleotide match to both a V gene segment and a J gene segment. A rearrangement counted as productive if the CDR3 had no stop codons and remained in frame with V and J, and every other rearrangement counted as non-productive. Following IMGT convention, CDR3 was defined as the stretch from the second conserved V-encoded cysteine to the conserved J-encoded phenylalanine. The earlier analysis of roughly 590 of the donors excluded sequences that lacked an unambiguous match to a single V gene segment. In an earlier analysis of approximately 590 of the donors, a V segment was called functional when productive rearrangements were above 56.7%, and segregating when the standard deviation between donors exceeded 5%. A statistical classification framework was built for diagnosing cytomegalovirus status from the catalog of TCR beta chain sequences. In a later analysis, TCR nucleotide sequences were compared against IMGT/GENE-DB human TR gene sequences so that V and J genes could be assigned. Using the TCRdist pipeline, a later analysis assigned CDR3 sequences along with most-parsimonious VDJ recombination scenarios. In a later analysis, each TCR beta chain was defined by its CDR3 amino acid sequence together with its V-gene family, and reads without a unique V-gene family were excluded. As a way to deal with suspected cross-contamination and a sequencing artifact, a later analysis dropped hundreds of nucleotide sequences that were highly shared and had low generation probability. In a later analysis, a clonal expansion index was calculated for each public chain from normalized within-repertoire ranks of inferred template counts. A later analysis computed generation probabilities with a VDJ recombination model fitted to out-of-frame rearrangements, and checked the results against IGoR. Hypergeometric tests were used in a later analysis to score TCR-TCR, TCR-HLA and TCR-CMV co-occurrence, with a repertoire-size bias correction applied to the TCR pairs. A later analysis estimated false discovery rates by permuting HLA or CMV assignments 20 times. In a later analysis, co-occurring TCRs were grouped using DBSCAN, and TCRdist sequence similarity was added for clustering within HLA-allele-positive subsets. Repertoires with fewer than 30,000 or more than 120,000 public chains, plus five repertoires with anomalous nucleotide sharing, were excluded from co-occurrence clustering. Not all clones reach the TCRdb copy of this immuneACCESS table, which keeps in-frame sequences only. Checked studies attribute under half of the gap to unresolved V genes and leave the rest unexplained. Clone size and the V and J calls come from that table; the DNA yielded D and trimming. The sample table records under 170,000 clones; 55% to 75% of these occur just once. The ten largest clonotypes hold about 7.1% of the sample.

Sequenced material: PBMCs. This clonotype was sampled from a woman aged 60-75 years in good health and CMV-seropositive. The V and J segments used are TRBV10-3 and TRBJ1-1; there is no confident call for the D gene. The CDR3 here reads CAISESAGYTEAFF. The nucleotide sequence reads as follows: TGTGCCATCAGTGAGTCAGCGGGGTACACTGAAGCTTTCTTT.